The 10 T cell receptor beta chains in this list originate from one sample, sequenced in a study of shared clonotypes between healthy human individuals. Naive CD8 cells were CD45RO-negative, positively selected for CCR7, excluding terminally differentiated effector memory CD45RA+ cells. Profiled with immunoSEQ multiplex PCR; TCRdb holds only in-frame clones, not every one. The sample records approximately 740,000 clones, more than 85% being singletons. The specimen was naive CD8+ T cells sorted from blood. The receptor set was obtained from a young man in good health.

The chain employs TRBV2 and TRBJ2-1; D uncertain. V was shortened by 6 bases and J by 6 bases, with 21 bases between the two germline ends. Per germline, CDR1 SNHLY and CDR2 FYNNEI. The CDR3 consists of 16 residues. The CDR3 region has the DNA TGTGCCAGCAGCCCAAGACCTAGGGATACCACCAATGAGCAGTTCTTC. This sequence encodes CASSPRPRDTTNEQFF.

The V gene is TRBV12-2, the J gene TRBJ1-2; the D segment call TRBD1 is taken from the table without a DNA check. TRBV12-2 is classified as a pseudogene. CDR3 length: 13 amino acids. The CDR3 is CASPDQGAYGYTF. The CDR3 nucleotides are TGTGCAAGTCCTGACCAAGGGGCCTATGGCTACACCTTC.

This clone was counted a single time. The CDR3, as DNA: TGTGCCAGCAGCCAAATAGAGGGCCCGGGGACCCAGTACTTC. Its translation is CASSQIEGPGTQYF. J is TRBJ2-5 and V is TRBV14; TRBD2 is a possible D gene (5 bases). Germline loops: CDR1 SGHDN, CDR2 FVKESK. There are 14 residues in the CDR3. V dropped 2 bases and J dropped 7 bases, with 14 bases sitting between them.

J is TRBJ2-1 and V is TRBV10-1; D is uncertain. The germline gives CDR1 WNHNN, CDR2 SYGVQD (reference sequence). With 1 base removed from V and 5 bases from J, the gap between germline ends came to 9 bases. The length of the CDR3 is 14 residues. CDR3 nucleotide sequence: TGCGCCAGCAGTGAGTTGGGCCTCAACAATGAGCAGTTCTTC. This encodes CASSELGLNNEQFF.

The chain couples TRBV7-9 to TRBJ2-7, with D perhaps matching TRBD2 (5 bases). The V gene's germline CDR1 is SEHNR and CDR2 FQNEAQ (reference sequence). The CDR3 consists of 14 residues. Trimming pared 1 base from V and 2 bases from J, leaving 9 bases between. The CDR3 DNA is TGTGCCAGCAGCTTAGGCGACTATCCCTACGAGCAGTACTTC. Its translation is CASSLGDYPYEQYF.

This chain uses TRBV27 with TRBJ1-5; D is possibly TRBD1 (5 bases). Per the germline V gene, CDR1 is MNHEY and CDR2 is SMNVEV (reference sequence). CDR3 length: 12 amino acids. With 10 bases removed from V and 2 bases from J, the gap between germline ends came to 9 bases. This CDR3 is CATRVGNQPQHF. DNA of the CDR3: TGTGCCACCAGGGTTGGCAATCAGCCCCAGCATTTT.

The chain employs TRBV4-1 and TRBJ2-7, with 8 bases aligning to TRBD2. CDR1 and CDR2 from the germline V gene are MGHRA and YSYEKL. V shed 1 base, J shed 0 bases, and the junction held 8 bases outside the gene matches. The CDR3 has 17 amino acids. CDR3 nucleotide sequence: TGCGCCAGCAGCCAAGTGGGTGGCGGGAGGAGCTCCTACGAGCAGTACTTC. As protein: CASSQVGGGRSSYEQYF.

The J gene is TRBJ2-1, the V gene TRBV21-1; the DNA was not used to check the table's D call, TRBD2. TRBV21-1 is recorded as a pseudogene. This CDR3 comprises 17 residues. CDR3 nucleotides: TGTGCCAGCACCGCCGAATGGCGGAAATTTGAGAACAATGAGCAGTTCTTC. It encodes CASTAEWRKFENNEQFF.

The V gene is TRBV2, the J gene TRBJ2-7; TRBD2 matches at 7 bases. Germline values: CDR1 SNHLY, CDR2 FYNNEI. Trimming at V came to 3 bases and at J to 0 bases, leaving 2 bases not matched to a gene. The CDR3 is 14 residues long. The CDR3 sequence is CASSDWGGSYEQYF. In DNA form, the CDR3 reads TGTGCCAGCAGTGACTGGGGGGGCTCCTACGAGCAGTACTTC. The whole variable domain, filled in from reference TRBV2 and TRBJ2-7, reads EPEVTQTPSHQVTQMGQEVILRCVPISNHLYFYWYRQILGQKVEFLVSFYNNEISEKSEIFDDQFSVERPDGSNFTLKIRSTKLEDSAMYFCASSDWGGSYEQYFGPGTRLTVT.

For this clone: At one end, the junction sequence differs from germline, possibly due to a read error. The CDR3 bases are TGTGCTAGCAGCTTAGTTGAAACGGGTGAGCAGTTCTTC. Translating it yields CASSLVETGEQFF. The V call is TRBV7-7, the J call TRBJ2-1, with D uncertain. The CDR3 covers 13 residues. Germline V gives CDR1 SSHAT, CDR2 FNYEAQ (reference sequence).